These 21 T cell receptor beta chains came from one sample sequenced in a study of siplizumab effects on memory and regulatory T cells. Method: immunoSEQ multiplex PCR; TCRdb's copy keeps in-frame clones and lacks some. The repertoire holds over 85,000 clones, approximately 90% seen once, with about 1.1% in the top ten. Material for sequencing was CD4+ T cells sorted from blood. The source of these receptors is a human donor in good health.

V gene TRBV27 combines with J gene TRBJ2-3; TRBD2 matches 7 bases. Germline V CDR1 and CDR2: MNHEY, SMNVEV (reference sequence). This CDR3 region has 15 residues. The J segment lost 3 bases and the V segment lost 4 bases, leaving 7 bases of the junction unmatched. The DNA of the CDR3 is TGTGCCAGCAGTTATGTGGGAGGGCGTACAGATACGCAGTATTTT. Protein: CASSYVGGRTDTQYF.

The V call is TRBV19, the J call TRBJ2-1, with a possible D match to TRBD2 (6 bases). Germline V CDR1 and CDR2: LNHDA, SQIVND (reference sequence). Trimming cost V 3 bases and J 6 bases, with 6 bases left between them. This CDR3 is 12 amino acids long. The CDR3 nucleotides read TGTGCCAGTAGTATGGAGGGCAATGAGCAGTTCTTC. Its protein is CASSMEGNEQFF.

This chain uses TRBV7-9 with TRBJ2-7, with 7 bases matching TRBD1. The germline V gene encodes CDR1 SEHNR and CDR2 FQNEAQ (reference sequence). With V trimmed by 1 base and J by 2 bases, 8 bases remained unmatched. This CDR3 has 16 amino acids. CDR3 coding DNA: TGTGCCAGCAGCTTAGGACAGGGAATTAAACCCTACGAGCAGTACTTC. This gives the protein CASSLGQGIKPYEQYF. Supplemented by reference TRBV7-9 and TRBJ2-7, the full variable domain reads DTGVSQNPRHKITKRGQNVTFRCDPISEHNRLYWYRQTLGQGPEFLTYFQNEAQLEKSRLLSDRFSAERPKGSFSTLEIQRTEQGDSAMYLCASSLGQGIKPYEQYFGPGTRLTVT.

This chain joins TRBV25-1 and TRBJ2-1; TRBD2 agrees at 7 bases. After removal of 9 bases from V and 0 bases from J, the junction contained 5 bases not matched to a gene. The CDR3 consists of 14 residues. Germline V gene data show CDR1 as MGHDK and CDR2 as SYGVNS. CDR3 amino acids: CARLGTTSYNEQFF. The CDR3 bases are TGTGCCAGACTCGGGACTACCTCCTACAATGAGCAGTTCTTC.

The V gene is TRBV11-1, the J gene TRBJ2-5; no definite D call. CDR1 is SGHAT and CDR2 is FQDESV in the germline V gene (reference sequence). V lost 2 bases to trimming and J lost 4 bases, with 17 bases between them. The CDR3 runs to 16 residues. CDR3 in DNA: TGTGCCAGCAGCTTACTCCGCCCAGGTTTAACAGAGACCCAGTACTTC. Its protein product is CASSLLRPGLTETQYF.

This clone was observed once. The chain links TRBV6-1 to TRBJ1-4, with unresolved D. The CDR3 runs to 14 residues. Germline loops: CDR1 MNHNS, CDR2 SASEGT. Trimming took 5 bases from V and 6 from J, leaving 13 bases between them. This chain's CDR3 is CASSSLGKYEKLFF. CDR3 coding DNA: TGTGCCAGCAGTTCTCTTGGGAAGTATGAAAAACTGTTTTTT.

This chain links TRBV5-6 with TRBJ1-1, with 10 bases fitting TRBD1. The CDR3 loop spans 16 amino acids. The V gene's germline CDR1 is SGHDT and CDR2 YYEEEE. Trimming at V came to 4 bases and at J to 3 bases, leaving 9 bases not matched to a gene. CDR3: CASSLTRTGGHTEAFF. The CDR3, as DNA: TGTGCCAGCAGCCTGACTCGGACAGGGGGTCACACTGAAGCTTTCTTT.

The V and J genes are TRBV18 and TRBJ2-2; 14 nucleotides agree with TRBD2. The CDR3 totals 18 residues. Germline loops: CDR1 KGHSH, CDR2 LQKENI. V lost 3 bases, J lost 5 bases, and 8 bases stayed unmatched. The CDR3 spells CASSPSGTSGRSTGELFF. CDR3 nucleotides: TGTGCCAGCTCACCTTCCGGGACTAGCGGGAGAAGTACCGGGGAGCTGTTTTTT. Combining the CDR3 with reference TRBV18 and TRBJ2-2 gives the whole variable domain NAGVMQNPRHLVRRRGQEARLRCSPMKGHSHVYWYRQLPEEGLKFMVYLQKENIIDESGMPKERFSAEFPKEGPSILRIQQVVRGDSAAYFCASSPSGTSGRSTGELFFGEGSRLTVL.

The table lists this clone with a count of one. Within the sample, other DNA sequences also encode this same CDR3. This chain uses TRBV5-1 with TRBJ2-2; D is unresolved. Looked up from germline, CDR1 is SGHRS and CDR2 is YFSETQ. CDR3 size: 13 residues. With 0 bases removed from V and 2 bases from J, the gap between germline ends came to 2 bases. The CDR3 bases are TGCGCCAGCAGCTTGGGTAACACCGGGGAGCTGTTTTTT. It codes for CASSLGNTGELFF.

V gene TRBV5-8 combines with J gene TRBJ1-1, with D tentatively TRBD1 (6 bases). The germline V gene encodes CDR1 SGHTS and CDR2 YDEGEE. V was cut by 4 bases and J by 6 bases, with 16 bases left in between. CDR3 length: 14 amino acids. The CDR3 sequence: CASSPMIRGAEAFF. CDR3 coding DNA: TGTGCCAGCAGCCCCATGATCAGGGGAGCTGAAGCTTTCTTT.

The chain links TRBV27 to TRBJ1-5; 7 nucleotides align to TRBD1. V lost 5 bases and J lost 1; bases outside the gene matches: 2. The CDR3 extends over 14 amino acids. CDR1 MNHEY and CDR2 SMNVEV come from the germline V gene (reference sequence). CDR3 sequence (DNA): TGTGCCAGCAGTCGACAGGGCAGCAATCAGCCCCAGCATTTT. Protein sequence: CASSRQGSNQPQHF.

This sequence joins TRBV7-8 and TRBJ1-5; D gene ambiguous. Trimming left V 1 base short and J 0 bases short, with 7 bases between. The CDR3 is 15 residues long. CDR1 and CDR2 from the germline V gene are SGHVS and FQNEAQ. The CDR3, as DNA: TGTGCCAGCAGCTTAGGCGGACGTAGCAATCAGCCCCAGCATTTT. It is translated as CASSLGGRSNQPQHF.

This chain joins TRBV15 and TRBJ1-5; D call uncertain. Trimming took 3 bases from V and 15 from J, leaving 21 bases between them. Per germline, CDR1 LNHNV and CDR2 YYDKDF (reference sequence). This CDR3 region has 14 residues. CDR3 nucleotides: TGTGCCACCAGCAGCCTAGGGTCCACCATTGCGATGCATTTT. As protein: CATSSLGSTIAMHF.

V gene TRBV27 combines with J gene TRBJ2-3, with D perhaps TRBD1 or TRBD2 (5 bases each). V was clipped by 5 bases and J by 10 bases, with 22 bases between them. The CDR3 runs 15 residues. CDR1 is MNHEY and CDR2 is SMNVEV in the germline V gene (reference sequence). CDR3 in DNA: TGTGCCAGCAGTCCCAGGAGCCACGGGACGAGATCGCAGTATTTT. Encoded protein: CASSPRSHGTRSQYF.

The rearrangement joins TRBV4-1 to TRBJ2-3; D not certain. The CDR3 has 14 amino acids. Germline CDR1 MGHRA, CDR2 YSYEKL. V lost 0 bases and J 3 bases, leaving 7 bases between the germline ends. The CDR3 DNA follows: TGCGCCAGCAGCCAAGAACAGATTACAGATACGCAGTATTTT. This codes for CASSQEQITDTQYF.

V usage is TRBV14 and J usage is TRBJ1-1, with D tentatively TRBD1 (6 bases). The CDR3 has 11 amino acids. Between the trimmed V and J ends, which lost 6 bases and 8 bases, there was a span of 10 bases. CDR1 SGHDN and CDR2 FVKESK come from the germline V gene. The chain's CDR3 is CASSRRGEAFF. The CDR3, as DNA: TGTGCCAGCAGTCGAAGGGGGGAAGCTTTCTTT.

This clone was observed a few times. The CDR3: CASSHPTRAGSYEQYF. Here the CDR3 DNA reads TGTGCCAGCAGCCACCCAACACGAGCTGGCTCCTACGAGCAGTACTTC. The rearrangement joins TRBV7-2 to TRBJ2-7; D gene uncertain. Trimming stripped 5 bases from V and 0 bases from J, with 17 bases between. The CDR3 contains 16 residues. CDR1 SGHTA and CDR2 FQGNSA come from the germline V gene.

The chain recombines TRBV11-2 with TRBJ2-3; 7 positions agree with TRBD1. Germline V gene sequence: CDR1 SGHAT, CDR2 FQNNGV. V trimming: 3 bases; J trimming: 3 bases; junction bases outside the gene matches: 6. CDR3 length: 15 amino acids. The CDR3 region has the DNA TGTGCCAGCAGCTTTCAGGGGGTGGTGACAGATACGCAGTATTTT. Amino acid sequence: CASSFQGVVTDTQYF. The complete variable domain, with remaining parts taken from reference TRBV11-2 and TRBJ2-3, reads EAGVAQSPRYKIIEKRQSVAFWCNPISGHATLYWYQQILGQGPKLLIQFQNNGVVDDSQLPKDRFSAERLKGVDSTLKIQPAKLEDSAVYLCASSFQGVVTDTQYFGPGTRLTVL.

The rearrangement uses TRBV5-1 and TRBJ2-3, with 9 bases fitting TRBD2. The germline V gene encodes CDR1 SGHRS and CDR2 YFSETQ. The length of the CDR3 is 16 residues. With V trimmed by 3 bases and J by 4 bases, 9 bases remained unmatched. CDR3 bases: TGCGCCAGCAGCTCCTTTAGCGGGAGTATAGCAGATACGCAGTATTTT. Protein: CASSSFSGSIADTQYF. Together with reference TRBV5-1 and TRBJ2-3, the CDR3 gives the full variable domain: KAGVTQTPRYLIKTRGQQVTLSCSPISGHRSVSWYQQTPGQGLQFLFEYFSETQRNKGNFPGRFSGRQFSNSRSEMNVSTLELGDSALYLCASSSFSGSIADTQYFGPGTRLTVL.

The chain joins TRBV7-3 to TRBJ2-3; the D is unclear. Trimming removed 4 bases from V and 4 bases from J, with 12 bases in between. The length of the CDR3 is 14 residues. CDR1 is SGHTA and CDR2 is FQGTGA in the germline V gene. CDR3 sequence (DNA): TGTGCCAGCAGCTCCCAAAGTGGGGCAGATACGCAGTATTTT. It specifies CASSSQSGADTQYF.

The chain is built from TRBV4-2 and TRBJ2-1, with TRBD2 matching over 9 bases. After removal of 0 bases from V and 2 bases from J, the junction contained 5 bases not matched to a gene. The CDR3 sequence is 17 residues long. CDR1 and CDR2 (germline): LGHNA, YNFKEQ. The chain's CDR3 is CASSQEGVAGAYNEQFF. CDR3 bases: TGTGCCAGCAGCCAAGAGGGAGTAGCGGGAGCCTACAATGAGCAGTTCTTC.